The next 32 T cell receptor beta chains were all read from a single sample in a study of shared clonotypes between healthy human individuals. Sequenced by immunoSEQ multiplex PCR; TCRdb stores in-frame clones only, minus some. Of some 1,900,000 clones listed, approximately 94% were seen once; the top ten hold 1.2%. CD45RO-negative CD8 cells positively selected for CCR7 made up the naive population, which excluded terminally differentiated effector memory CD45RA+ cells. The specimen sequenced was naive CD8+ T cells sorted from blood. These receptors came from a man in his late teens or twenties in good health.

The CDR3 DNA sequence: TGTGCCAGCAGTGAAGCTCACTCTTACAATGAGCAGTTCTTC. It specifies CASSEAHSYNEQFF. This rearrangement joins TRBV2 to TRBJ2-1; the D is unclear. Trimming removed 0 bases at V and 4 bases at J, with 7 bases between. There are 14 residues in the CDR3. CDR1 and CDR2 from the germline V gene are SNHLY and FYNNEI.

The chain uses TRBV6-5 and TRBJ1-1; D ambiguous. CDR3 size: 14 residues. From germline, CDR1 is MNHEY and CDR2 SVGAGI. Trimming left V 2 bases short and J 3 bases short, with 10 bases between. The CDR3 loop reads CASSYEGSYTEAFF. CDR3 nucleotides: TGTGCCAGCAGTTACGAGGGTTCGTACACTGAAGCTTTCTTT.

The V call is TRBV19, the J call TRBJ2-3; no definite D call. V lost 5 bases and J lost 6, with 18 bases in between. CDR1 LNHDA and CDR2 SQIVND come from the germline V gene (reference sequence). The CDR3 sequence is 15 residues long. CDR3 loop: CASSSPSRLGDTQYF. In DNA form, the CDR3 reads TGTGCCAGTAGTTCTCCCAGCCGGCTAGGGGATACGCAGTATTTT.

The chain couples TRBV15 to TRBJ2-2; 7 bases line up with TRBD1. Per the germline V gene, CDR1 is LNHNV and CDR2 is YYDKDF (reference sequence). J lost 2 bases, V lost 5 bases, and 2 bases had no gene match. The CDR3 length is 14 residues. This CDR3 reads CATSRDRNTGELFF. The CDR3 nucleotides read TGTGCCACCAGCCGGGACAGAAACACCGGGGAGCTGTTTTTT.

This clone appeared once. Distinct nucleotide sequences in the sample also encode this CDR3. The CDR3 nucleotides read TGTGCCAGCAGTCTCTCACTAGCGGGACCCACAGATACGCAGTATTTT. Translation: CASSLSLAGPTDTQYF. The V and J genes are TRBV27 and TRBJ2-3; 10 bases fit TRBD2. This CDR3 contains 16 residues. Germline CDR1 reads MNHEY; CDR2 reads SMNVEV (reference sequence). V shed 5 bases, J shed 2 bases, and the junction held 7 bases outside the gene matches.

The CDR3 nucleotides read TGTGCCAGCAGCACCAGCGGTGGAGGGGGTTACAATGAGCAGTTCTTC. Translation: CASSTSGGGGYNEQFF. The chain couples TRBV7-9 to TRBJ2-1, with D possibly being TRBD1 or TRBD2 (6 bases each). V dropped 5 bases and J dropped 4 bases, with 18 bases sitting between them. Germline CDR1 SEHNR, CDR2 FQNEAQ (reference sequence). This CDR3 is 16 amino acids long. The full variable domain, completed using reference TRBV7-9 and TRBJ2-1, is DTGVSQNPRHKITKRGQNVTFRCDPISEHNRLYWYRQTLGQGPEFLTYFQNEAQLEKSRLLSDRFSAERPKGSFSTLEIQRTEQGDSAMYLCASSTSGGGGYNEQFFGPGTRLTVL.

V usage is TRBV7-8 and J usage is TRBJ1-1; D is ambiguous. This CDR3 is 13 amino acids long. V dropped 0 bases and J dropped 3 bases, with 5 bases sitting between them. CDR1 and CDR2 (germline): SGHVS, FQNEAQ. CDR3 sequence reads: CASSLARYTEAFF. In nucleotides, the CDR3 is TGTGCCAGCAGCTTAGCTAGGTACACTGAAGCTTTCTTT.

The rearrangement joins TRBV2 to TRBJ1-1; 9 nucleotides match TRBD1. This CDR3 is 19 amino acids long. CDR1 is SNHLY and CDR2 is FYNNEI in the germline V gene. After removal of 0 bases from V and 1 base from J, the junction contained 12 bases not matched to a gene. The CDR3 reads CASSEALGTGRFQNTEAFF. CDR3 bases: TGTGCCAGCAGTGAAGCACTCGGGACAGGGCGCTTTCAGAACACTGAAGCTTTCTTT.

This chain joins TRBV7-9 and TRBJ2-1; D is perhaps TRBD2 (6 bases). The CDR3 runs to 17 residues. Trimming shortened V by 4 bases and J by 3 bases, and 19 bases separated the two germline ends. Per the germline V gene, CDR1 is SEHNR and CDR2 is FQNEAQ (reference sequence). CDR3 DNA: TGTGCCAGCAGCTACACCGGGGGTGGTTTTCTCTACAATGAGCAGTTCTTC. Translated: CASSYTGGGFLYNEQFF.

A word on this clone: One base away lies a much larger clone, so this may be a sequencing read error. Additional DNA sequences in this sample encode the identical CDR3. The V call is TRBV5-6, the J call TRBJ1-1; D is possibly TRBD1 (5 bases). The CDR3 is 13 residues long. The V gene's germline CDR1 is SGHDT and CDR2 YYEEEE. V was pared by 2 bases and J by 1 base, with 6 bases between. CDR3 amino acids: CASSFGGNTEAFF. As DNA, the CDR3 is TGTGCCAGCAGCTTCGGGGGGAACACTGAAGCTTTCTTT.

The chain joins TRBV6-1 to TRBJ2-7; TRBD1 might be the D (7 bases). The CDR3 covers 14 residues. The ends were cut back, 5 bases at V and 4 bases at J, with 15 bases in the middle. Germline values: CDR1 MNHNS, CDR2 SASEGT. The CDR3: CASSQGGGWYEQYF. The CDR3 DNA reads as TGTGCCAGCAGTCAAGGAGGGGGCTGGTACGAGCAGTACTTC.

The rearrangement uses TRBV27 and TRBJ2-7; 8 nucleotides match TRBD2. Germline assignment: CDR1 MNHEY and CDR2 SMNVEV (reference sequence). V lost 7 bases to trimming and J lost 6 bases; unmatched junction nucleotides: 8. The CDR3 sequence is 13 residues long. The CDR3 DNA is TGTGCCAGCAAGTTCGGGGGGGCCCCCGAGCAGTACTTC. Translation: CASKFGGAPEQYF.

The V call is TRBV6-5, the J call TRBJ2-7; no firm D call. V was trimmed by 2 bases and J by 4 bases, leaving 12 bases between them. The CDR3 has 14 amino acids. CDR1 and CDR2 (germline): MNHEY, SVGAGI. The CDR3 DNA reads as TGTGCCAGCAGTTACGAGGCGGTTGGTTACGAGCAGTACTTC. The encoded protein is CASSYEAVGYEQYF.

V gene TRBV9 combines with J gene TRBJ2-2; no reliable D call. Germline CDR1 and CDR2: SGDLS and YYNGEE. Trimming stripped 0 bases from V and 4 bases from J, with 13 bases between. The length of the CDR3 is 16 residues. CDR3: CASSVVPGPGTGELFF. The CDR3 DNA reads TGTGCCAGCAGCGTAGTCCCGGGCCCGGGCACCGGGGAGCTGTTTTTT.

This clone is a singleton in its sample. The rearrangement uses TRBV4-3 and TRBJ1-1; no firm D call. The CDR3 runs to 16 residues. Germline V gene sequence: CDR1 LGHNA, CDR2 YSLEER. Trimming cost V 0 bases and J 4 bases, with 15 bases left between them. The chain's CDR3 is CASSQDAGSSGTEAFF. The CDR3 DNA reads as TGCGCCAGCAGCCAAGACGCAGGTTCATCGGGCACTGAAGCTTTCTTT.

In its sample, this clone was seen once. J is TRBJ2-1 and V is TRBV7-2; 11 bases line up with TRBD2. Germline CDR1 and CDR2: SGHTA and FQGNSA. Losses at the gene ends were 5 bases for V and 5 bases for J; bases not matched to a gene: 5. The CDR3 loop spans 15 amino acids. The CDR3 region has the DNA TGTGCCAGCAGCCTACTAGCGGGGGTCGACAATGAGCAGTTCTTC. Translation gives CASSLLAGVDNEQFF.

The chain joins TRBV9 to TRBJ2-7; unclear D gene. The germline CDR1 and CDR2 sequences are SGDLS and YYNGEE. This CDR3 is 15 amino acids long. Trimming removed 2 bases at V and 1 base at J, with 13 bases between. CDR3 DNA: TGTGCCAGCAGCGTGGGGTGGAGCAGTTCCTACGAGCAGTACTTC. This translates into CASSVGWSSSYEQYF.

The V call is TRBV7-8, the J call TRBJ1-3; D may be TRBD1 (5 bases). V lost 5 bases, J lost 0 bases, and 8 bases lay in between. Germline V gene sequence: CDR1 SGHVS, CDR2 FQNEAQ. The CDR3 runs 14 residues. The CDR3 bases are TGTGCCAGCAGCGAGACAGTCTCTGGAAACACCATATATTTT. Its protein product is CASSETVSGNTIYF.

V gene TRBV11-2 combines with J gene TRBJ2-5; 9 positions agree with TRBD1. The J segment lost 5 bases and the V segment lost 5 bases, leaving 9 bases of the junction unmatched. Germline lookup yields CDR1 SGHAT and CDR2 FQNNGV. CDR3 length: 15 amino acids. The CDR3 nucleotides read TGTGCCAGCAGCCCAACAGGGGGCGGTGGGGAGACCCAGTACTTC. As protein: CASSPTGGGGETQYF. The entire variable domain, with the rest obtained from reference TRBV11-2 and TRBJ2-5, is as follows: EAGVAQSPRYKIIEKRQSVAFWCNPISGHATLYWYQQILGQGPKLLIQFQNNGVVDDSQLPKDRFSAERLKGVDSTLKIQPAKLEDSAVYLCASSPTGGGGETQYFGPGTRLLVL.

This clone was counted a single time. This CDR3 is CASSPRTVVGHTEAFF. DNA for the CDR3: TGTGCCAGCAGTCCTCGGACCGTTGTCGGGCACACTGAAGCTTTCTTT. The V call is TRBV28, the J call TRBJ1-1; D remains unclear. The germline V gene encodes CDR1 MDHEN and CDR2 SYDVKM. V lost 5 bases and J 3 bases, leaving 19 bases between the germline ends. The length of the CDR3 is 16 residues.

The genes are TRBV4-3 and TRBJ2-2; no clear D. Per germline, CDR1 LGHNA and CDR2 YSLEER. The CDR3 runs to 13 residues. Trimming stripped 4 bases from V and 6 bases from J, with 9 bases between. The CDR3 sequence is CASSPVESGELFF. CDR3 in DNA: TGCGCCAGCAGCCCGGTAGAGTCCGGGGAGCTGTTTTTT.

This clone appeared a single time. V is TRBV5-1 and J is TRBJ2-1; tentatively, D is TRBD1 (5 bases). Germline loops: CDR1 SGHRS, CDR2 YFSETQ. Trimming removed 4 bases from V and 3 bases from J, with 11 bases in between. CDR3 size: 14 residues. The CDR3 sequence is CASSTARGYNEQFF. CDR3 DNA: TGCGCCAGCAGCACCGCTAGGGGCTACAATGAGCAGTTCTTC. Supplemented by reference TRBV5-1 and TRBJ2-1, the full variable domain reads KAGVTQTPRYLIKTRGQQVTLSCSPISGHRSVSWYQQTPGQGLQFLFEYFSETQRNKGNFPGRFSGRQFSNSRSEMNVSTLELGDSALYLCASSTARGYNEQFFGPGTRLTVL.

The genes are TRBV10-3 and TRBJ2-1; 10 nucleotides match TRBD2. The CDR3 has 18 amino acids. CDR1 is ENHRY, CDR2 SYGVKD, per germline. V lost 1 base and J lost 3; bases outside the gene matches: 9. The CDR3 protein is CAISEFLAGERVYNEQFF. The CDR3 DNA sequence: TGTGCCATCAGTGAGTTCCTAGCGGGGGAAAGAGTCTACAATGAGCAGTTCTTC.

The V gene is TRBV7-9, the J gene TRBJ1-2; 9 positions match TRBD1. V dropped 5 bases and J dropped 7; count of bases not matched to a gene: 17. Germline CDR1 reads SEHNR; CDR2 reads FQNEAQ (reference sequence). The CDR3 is made up of 17 amino acids. CDR3 nucleotide sequence: TGTGCCAGCAGCCCAGAAACAGGGGGCCCCTTAACTGGTGGCTACACCTTC. Protein: CASSPETGGPLTGGYTF.

The chain joins TRBV4-3 to TRBJ2-7; 8 bases map to TRBD2. The CDR3 loop spans 15 amino acids. Germline values: CDR1 LGHNA, CDR2 YSLEER. Trimming removed 1 base from V and 3 bases from J; junction bases left unmatched: 5. CDR3 residues: CASSQGISGNYEQYF. The CDR3 DNA reads TGCGCCAGCAGCCAAGGTATTAGCGGGAACTACGAGCAGTACTTC.

This chain links TRBV2 with TRBJ1-4, with 7 bases lining up with TRBD1. The V segment lost 1 base and the J segment 10 bases; nucleotides outside the gene matches: 9. The CDR3 runs 15 residues. Germline lookup yields CDR1 SNHLY and CDR2 FYNNEI. In nucleotides, the CDR3 is TGTGCCAGCAGTGAAGAAGGGGACAGTTCGGGAAAACTGTTTTTT. Protein product: CASSEEGDSSGKLFF.

The chain links TRBV7-3 to TRBJ2-5, with D possibly matching TRBD2 (5 bases). The germline V and J ends were trimmed by 5 bases and 4 bases, with 11 bases remaining between them. This CDR3 has 13 residues. Per germline, CDR1 SGHTA and CDR2 FQGTGA. Here the CDR3 reads CASSGEPRETQYF. In DNA form, the CDR3 reads TGTGCCAGCAGCGGGGAGCCCCGAGAGACCCAGTACTTC.

The chain is built from TRBV27 and TRBJ2-1; 13 positions agree with TRBD2. The CDR3 sequence is 15 residues long. J lost 7 bases, V lost 2 bases, and 2 bases had no gene match. Germline V gene lookup returns CDR1 MNHEY and CDR2 SMNVEV (reference sequence). This CDR3 reads CASSLTSGRVNEQFF. CDR3 nucleotides: TGTGCCAGCAGTTTAACTAGCGGGAGGGTTAATGAGCAGTTCTTC.

To note about this clone: Other DNA sequences from this sample encode an identical CDR3 as well. The gene calls are TRBV5-1 and TRBJ2-7, with D hard to call. The germline V gene has CDR1 SGHRS and CDR2 YFSETQ. The CDR3 length is 13 residues. Trimming stripped 7 bases from V and 0 bases from J, with 11 bases between. CDR3 bases: TGCGCCAGCTCCTCCGCGGACTCCTACGAGCAGTACTTC. This sequence encodes CASSSADSYEQYF.

The rearrangement links TRBV7-8 to TRBJ2-7; weak D call: TRBD2 (6 bases). Germline V gene data show CDR1 as SGHVS and CDR2 as FQNEAQ. The CDR3 contains 15 residues. Trimming took 1 base from V and 0 from J, leaving 10 bases between them. CDR3 in DNA: TGTGCCAGCAGCTTAGAGGCGGGGCCCTCCTACGAGCAGTACTTC. Protein product: CASSLEAGPSYEQYF.

V usage is TRBV10-3 and J usage is TRBJ2-2; weak D call: TRBD2 (5 bases). Germline CDR1 reads ENHRY; CDR2 reads SYGVKD. The CDR3 is 15 amino acids. V was cut by 0 bases and J by 2 bases, with 7 bases left in between. CDR3 nucleotides: TGTGCCATCAGTGAGTCGCTAGCCAACACCGGGGAGCTGTTTTTT. It translates to CAISESLANTGELFF.

The chain links TRBV27 to TRBJ1-2; possible D gene TRBD1, 5 bases. The germline V gene encodes CDR1 MNHEY and CDR2 SMNVEV (reference sequence). Trimming removed 6 bases from V and 6 bases from J, with 20 bases in between. The CDR3 has 15 amino acids. CDR3 DNA sequence: TGTGCCAGCAGAAATGGGGGGTGGGAGGGGAATGGCTACACCTTC. It specifies CASRNGGWEGNGYTF.